These 27 T cell receptor beta chains were all obtained from the same sample, sequenced in a study of PD-1 blockade in mismatch repair-deficient tumors. Profiled with immunoSEQ multiplex PCR; TCRdb holds only in-frame clones, not every one. The repertoire has tens of thousands of clones, roughly 80% of them found once; the top ten carry approximately 22%. This specimen was peripheral blood, taken 4 weeks after starting pembrolizumab. These receptor sequences come from an adult with mismatch repair-deficient cancer.

The chain links TRBV6-1 to TRBJ2-2; tentative D call: TRBD1 (5 bases). The CDR3 runs to 13 residues. In germline, CDR1 is MNHNS, CDR2 SASEGT. V was clipped by 6 bases and J by 5 bases, with 10 bases between them. This CDR3 reads CASRQGETGELFF. In nucleotides, the CDR3 is TGTGCCAGCAGGCAGGGCGAGACCGGGGAGCTGTTTTTT.

The chain employs TRBV10-3 and TRBJ2-7, with D possibly matching TRBD2 (6 bases). The CDR3 totals 14 residues. From germline, CDR1 is ENHRY and CDR2 SYGVKD. V lost 5 bases and J lost 7, with 18 bases in between. The CDR3 sequence is CAISPTTGTQEQYF. CDR3 DNA: TGTGCCATCAGTCCGACAACCGGGACTCAAGAGCAGTACTTC.

The chain uses TRBV14 and TRBJ2-7; the match to TRBD1 covers 7 bases. Germline trimming cut 1 base from V and 5 bases from J; bases unmatched to any gene: 8. CDR3 length: 15 residues. Per the germline V gene, CDR1 is SGHDN and CDR2 is FVKESK. This chain's CDR3 is CASSQGLGGVDEQYF. CDR3 coding DNA: TGTGCCAGCAGCCAAGGTTTAGGGGGCGTCGACGAGCAGTACTTC.

Turning to this clone: Relative to the germline gene, one junction end is altered; a read error may explain this. The chain combines TRBV14 with TRBJ2-1; D tentatively fits TRBD1 or TRBD2 (5 bases each). The germline gives CDR1 SGHDN, CDR2 FVKESK. The CDR3 has 16 amino acids. CDR3 region: CASSQVRGRAYNEQFF. The CDR3 DNA follows: TGTGCCAGCAGCCAAGTGAGGGGACGGGCCTATAATGAGCAGTTCTTC.

The rearrangement uses TRBV5-5 and TRBJ2-2; no clear D gene. This CDR3 region has 15 residues. Germline V gene lookup returns CDR1 SGHKS and CDR2 YYEKEE (reference sequence). Trimming stripped 0 bases from V and 2 bases from J, with 8 bases between. The CDR3 DNA is TGTGCCAGCAGCTTGGGACCGACAAACACCGGGGAGCTGTTTTTT. This codes for CASSLGPTNTGELFF.

A few counts support this clone. The chain joins TRBV6-5 to TRBJ2-1, with D unclear. This CDR3 contains 14 residues. Germline assignment: CDR1 MNHEY and CDR2 SVGAGI. Deletions cut 0 bases from V and 4 bases from J, with 7 bases between. CDR3 bases: TGTGCCAGCAGTTACTCGTTGGGATACAATGAGCAGTTCTTC. Translating it yields CASSYSLGYNEQFF.

This chain connects TRBV6-4 to TRBJ2-2, with 9 bases fitting TRBD1. The CDR3 is 15 residues long. The V gene's germline CDR1 is MRHNA and CDR2 SNTAGT. V lost 3 bases and J lost 3; bases outside the gene matches: 2. The CDR3 region has the DNA TGTGCCAGCAGTGAAGGGGACAGGGACACCGGGGAGCTGTTTTTT. Protein sequence: CASSEGDRDTGELFF.

V and J are TRBV5-1 and TRBJ2-5; 7 nucleotides align to TRBD1. The germline V gene has CDR1 SGHRS and CDR2 YFSETQ. The CDR3 contains 14 residues. V lost 0 bases and J lost 2; bases outside the gene matches: 1. The CDR3 is CASSLGRGQETQYF. The CDR3 DNA is TGCGCCAGCAGCTTGGGCAGGGGGCAAGAGACCCAGTACTTC.

The J gene is TRBJ2-5, the V gene TRBV4-1, with no clear D. The CDR3 spans 16 residues. Deletions cut 0 bases from V and 1 base from J, with 12 bases between. Germline V CDR1 and CDR2: MGHRA, YSYEKL. The CDR3 is CASSQDSFRPQETQYF. The DNA for the CDR3 is TGCGCCAGCAGCCAAGACAGCTTTCGCCCCCAAGAGACCCAGTACTTC.

This clone turned up a few times. The J gene is TRBJ1-2, the V gene TRBV29-1; D uncertain. Germline CDR1 and CDR2: SQVTM and ANQGSEA. With 6 bases removed from V and 0 bases from J, the gap between germline ends came to 8 bases. The CDR3 spans 12 residues. CDR3 sequence (DNA): TGCAGCGTCGACGACGCTAACTATGGCTACACCTTC. This gives the protein CSVDDANYGYTF.

The chain links TRBV7-9 to TRBJ2-2; D is possibly TRBD2 (5 bases). CDR3 length equals 15 residues. The V and J ends lost 5 bases and 5 bases respectively, with 15 bases between them. Germline V CDR1 and CDR2: SEHNR, FQNEAQ (reference sequence). This CDR3 is CASSRIGVGTGELFF. The CDR3, as DNA: TGTGCCAGCAGCCGCATCGGGGTAGGGACCGGGGAGCTGTTTTTT.

This chain uses TRBV5-4 with TRBJ2-1; D is uncertain. V was pared by 0 bases and J by 4 bases, with 11 bases between. Germline V gene sequence: CDR1 SGHNT, CDR2 YYREEE (reference sequence). The CDR3 runs 15 residues. Written as DNA, the CDR3 is TGTGCCAGCAGCTTGGGGCTATCACTTTACAATGAGCAGTTCTTC. This encodes CASSLGLSLYNEQFF.

This sequence joins TRBV7-3 and TRBJ2-3; 7 nucleotides align to TRBD2. This CDR3 has 16 amino acids. Germline CDR1 SGHTA, CDR2 FQGTGA. With V trimmed by 5 bases and J by 1 base, 9 bases remained unmatched. CDR3 protein: CASSKTSPSGTDTQYF. For the CDR3, the DNA is TGTGCCAGCAGCAAGACTAGCCCCTCGGGCACAGATACGCAGTATTTT.

The chain has TRBV23-1 and TRBJ2-5, with D tentatively TRBD2 (5 bases). TRBV23-1 is placed among ORFs of uncertain function. The CDR3 loop spans 13 amino acids. Trimming removed 4 bases at V and 5 bases at J, with 11 bases between. The CDR3 is CASSRVGVETQYF. The CDR3 DNA follows: TGCGCCAGCAGTCGGGTGGGAGTGGAGACCCAGTACTTC.

The V and J genes are TRBV7-9 and TRBJ1-1, with D unclear. CDR1 and CDR2 (germline): SEHNR, FQNEAQ (reference sequence). V was shortened by 6 bases and J by 7 bases, with 15 bases between the two germline ends. The CDR3 sequence is 13 residues long. The CDR3 loop reads CASSPGVPSEAFF. In nucleotides, the CDR3 is TGTGCCAGCAGTCCCGGGGTGCCGAGTGAAGCTTTCTTT.

The chain employs TRBV2 and TRBJ2-2, with a tentative D call TRBD2 (6 bases). In germline, CDR1 is SNHLY, CDR2 FYNNEI. V dropped 4 bases and J dropped 7 bases, with 16 bases sitting between them. This CDR3 has 15 amino acids. The CDR3 loop is CASSVGRSSVGELFF. As DNA, the CDR3 is TGTGCCAGCAGTGTCGGACGGTCTAGCGTCGGGGAGCTGTTTTTT.

The chain employs TRBV5-6 and TRBJ1-5; D uncertain. V was shortened by 1 base and J by 0 bases, with 5 bases between the two germline ends. The CDR3 sequence is 14 residues long. Germline values: CDR1 SGHDT, CDR2 YYEEEE. Written as DNA, the CDR3 is TGTGCCAGCAGCTTGACAGATAGCAATCAGCCCCAGCATTTT. It is translated as CASSLTDSNQPQHF.

V is TRBV30 and J is TRBJ2-7; TRBD1 matches at 8 bases. The CDR3 covers 15 residues. Germline lookup yields CDR1 GTSNPN and CDR2 SVGIG (reference sequence). V gave up 1 base and J gave up 9 bases; unmatched junction bases: 14. The CDR3 nucleotides are TGTGCCTGGAGTGACACCCGGACAGGGCTACCGATGCAGTACTTC. It yields the protein CAWSDTRTGLPMQYF.

The V call is TRBV19, the J call TRBJ1-4; unclear D gene. This CDR3 contains 13 residues. Germline CDR1 reads LNHDA; CDR2 reads SQIVND (reference sequence). V was cut by 5 bases and J by 3 bases, with 7 bases left in between. The CDR3 DNA reads as TGTGCCAGTAGTTTCCGCTCTAATGAAAAACTGTTTTTT. As protein: CASSFRSNEKLFF.

As to this clone: This sample includes further DNA sequences coding for the same CDR3. The rearrangement joins TRBV30 to TRBJ2-7, with D perhaps TRBD2 (5 bases). Trimming removed 0 bases at V and 3 bases at J, with 6 bases between. The CDR3 is made up of 12 amino acids. In germline, CDR1 is GTSNPN, CDR2 SVGIG (reference sequence). The CDR3 is CAWSVRGYEQYF. CDR3 sequence (DNA): TGTGCCTGGAGTGTACGGGGCTACGAGCAGTACTTC.

The chain couples TRBV18 to TRBJ2-3; D could derive from TRBD1 or TRBD2 (6 bases each). The CDR3 length is 16 residues. Trimming took off 2 bases at V and 4 bases at J, with 16 bases between the two ends. Germline V gene lookup returns CDR1 KGHSH and CDR2 LQKENI. The CDR3 coding sequence is TGTGCCAGCTCACCATTGGGGGGCCGGTTGTCAGATACGCAGTATTTT. Translation gives CASSPLGGRLSDTQYF.

The chain couples TRBV5-1 to TRBJ2-2; 12 bases are a match to TRBD2. CDR3 length: 17 residues. Unmatched junction bases numbered 10, after V lost 2 bases and J lost 8 bases. Germline V gene sequence: CDR1 SGHRS, CDR2 YFSETQ. This chain's CDR3 is CASSFTGLAGFVGELFF. CDR3 DNA sequence: TGCGCCAGCAGCTTTACCGGACTAGCGGGATTTGTAGGGGAGCTGTTTTTT.

This clone has a handful of counts. This chain uses TRBV2 with TRBJ2-7; D may be TRBD1 (6 bases). Trimming left V 6 bases short and J 5 bases short, with 14 bases between. This CDR3 comprises 13 residues. CDR1 is SNHLY and CDR2 is FYNNEI in the germline V gene. CDR3 in amino acids: CASRGIRGDEQYF. The CDR3 nucleotides are TGTGCCAGCAGAGGAATCAGGGGCGACGAGCAGTACTTC. The full variable domain, in which reference TRBV2 and TRBJ2-7 provide the parts outside the CDR3, is EPEVTQTPSHQVTQMGQEVILRCVPISNHLYFYWYRQILGQKVEFLVSFYNNEISEKSEIFDDQFSVERPDGSNFTLKIRSTKLEDSAMYFCASRGIRGDEQYFGPGTRLTVT.

The chain is built from TRBV15 and TRBJ1-4; tentative D call: TRBD1 (6 bases). The germline CDR1 and CDR2 sequences are LNHNV and YYDKDF (reference sequence). This CDR3 is built from 15 residues. V shed 1 base and J shed 8 bases, with 14 bases lying between them. In DNA, the CDR3 is TGTGCCACCAGCAGAGGGGGGGCCGTGGAGGAAAAACTGTTTTTT. It encodes CATSRGGAVEEKLFF.

The chain is built from TRBV5-4 and TRBJ2-7, with 10 nucleotides matching TRBD1. Trimming removed 2 bases from V and 4 bases from J; junction bases left unmatched: 12. The V gene's germline CDR1 is SGHNT and CDR2 YYREEE (reference sequence). CDR3 length equals 17 residues. The chain's CDR3 is CASSFVRSGQGNYEQYF. The CDR3 nucleotides are TGTGCCAGCAGCTTCGTCCGCTCGGGACAGGGGAATTACGAGCAGTACTTC.

The CDR3 spells CASSLRSGVSSQTQYF. The DNA for the CDR3 is TGTGCCAGCAGCTTACGTTCGGGGGTGTCCAGCCAGACCCAGTACTTC. V is TRBV11-2 and J is TRBJ2-5; possible D gene TRBD2, 6 bases. This CDR3 spans 16 amino acids. Between the trimmed V and J ends, which lost 2 bases and 6 bases, there was a span of 19 bases. Per germline, CDR1 SGHAT and CDR2 FQNNGV.

This clone was recorded a few times. The chain is built from TRBV25-1 and TRBJ1-4, with D maybe TRBD1 (5 bases). This CDR3 comprises 15 residues. The V gene's germline CDR1 is MGHDK and CDR2 SYGVNS. V was clipped by 2 bases and J by 11 bases, with 18 bases between them. The CDR3 DNA reads TGTGCCAGCAGTGAAAGCGGACATGACAGCCATAAACTGTTTTTT. Its protein is CASSESGHDSHKLFF.